Sequencing of this T cell receptor beta chain was carried out in a study of T cell responses to AZD1222 COVID-19 vaccine. Study findings and constraints: Sampling captured repertoires only after the peak T cell response.

The CDR3 is made up of 15 amino acids. The J segment lost 8 bases and the V segment lost 2 bases, leaving 7 bases of the junction unmatched. The germline gives CDR1 LNHDA, CDR2 SQIVND (reference sequence). The data were produced by immunoSEQ multiplex PCR, yet TCRdb's version contains in-frame clones alone and is incomplete. The table includes 140,000 to 150,000 clones, about 92% detected once. This clone was observed once. Its antigen is currently unknown. The specimen was peripheral blood, collected on day 0 of AZD1222 vaccination. This chain links TRBV19 with TRBJ1-4; the match to TRBD1 covers 8 bases. The sequence came from an adult in good health. The DNA of the CDR3 is TGTGCCAGTAGTATAAGAGGACAGGGAGACGAAAAACTGTTTTTT. It translates to CASSIRGQGDEKLFF. Together with reference TRBV19 and TRBJ1-4, the CDR3 gives the full variable domain: DGGITQSPKYLFRKEGQNVTLSCEQNLNHDAMYWYRQDPGQGLRLIYYSQIVNDFQKGDIAEGYSVSREKKESFPLTVTSAQKNPTAFYLCASSIRGQGDEKLFFGSGTQLSVL.